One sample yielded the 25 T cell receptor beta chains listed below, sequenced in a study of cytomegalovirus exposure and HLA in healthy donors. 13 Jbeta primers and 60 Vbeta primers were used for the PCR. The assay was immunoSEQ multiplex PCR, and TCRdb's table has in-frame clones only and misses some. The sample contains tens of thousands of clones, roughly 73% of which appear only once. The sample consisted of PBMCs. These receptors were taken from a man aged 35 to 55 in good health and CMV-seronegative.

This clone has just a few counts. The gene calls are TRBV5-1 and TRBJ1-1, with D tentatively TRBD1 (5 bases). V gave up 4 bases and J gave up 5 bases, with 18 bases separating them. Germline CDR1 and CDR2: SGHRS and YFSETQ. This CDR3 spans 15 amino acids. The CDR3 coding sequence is TGCGCCAGCAGCCCTGGTTGGGGGGTCGGTACTGAAGCTTTCTTT. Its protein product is CASSPGWGVGTEAFF.

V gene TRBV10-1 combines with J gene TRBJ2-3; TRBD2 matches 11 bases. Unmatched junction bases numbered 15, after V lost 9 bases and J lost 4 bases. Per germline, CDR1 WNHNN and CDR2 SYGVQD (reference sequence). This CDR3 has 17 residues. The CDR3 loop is CARALAGGRISPDTQYF. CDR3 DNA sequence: TGCGCCAGGGCATTAGCGGGAGGGCGGATCAGCCCAGATACGCAGTATTTT.

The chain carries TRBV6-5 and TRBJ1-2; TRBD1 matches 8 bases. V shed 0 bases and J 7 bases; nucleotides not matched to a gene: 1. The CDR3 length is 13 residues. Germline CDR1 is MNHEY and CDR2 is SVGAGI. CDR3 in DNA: TGTGCCAGCAGTTACTCAGACAGGGGTGGCTACACCTTC. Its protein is CASSYSDRGGYTF.

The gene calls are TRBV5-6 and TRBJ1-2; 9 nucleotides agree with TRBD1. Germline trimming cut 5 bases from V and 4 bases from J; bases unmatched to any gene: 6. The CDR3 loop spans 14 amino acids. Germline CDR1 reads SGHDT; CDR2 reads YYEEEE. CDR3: CASSPGTGLYGYTF. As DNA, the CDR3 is TGTGCCAGCAGTCCCGGGACAGGGCTCTATGGCTACACCTTC.

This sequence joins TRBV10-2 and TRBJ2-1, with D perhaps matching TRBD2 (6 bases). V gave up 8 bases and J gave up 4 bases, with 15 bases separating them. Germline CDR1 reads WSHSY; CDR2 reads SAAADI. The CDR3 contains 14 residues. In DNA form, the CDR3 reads TGCGCCAGCGGAGGGGACGGGGGTTACAATGAGCAGTTCTTC. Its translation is CASGGDGGYNEQFF.

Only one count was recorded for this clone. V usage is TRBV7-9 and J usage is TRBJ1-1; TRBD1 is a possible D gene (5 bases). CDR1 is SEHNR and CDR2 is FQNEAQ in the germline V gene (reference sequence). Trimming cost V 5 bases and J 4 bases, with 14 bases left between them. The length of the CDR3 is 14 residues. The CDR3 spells CASSRDRQTTEAFF. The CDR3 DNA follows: TGTGCCAGCAGCCGCGATCGACAGACCACTGAAGCTTTCTTT.

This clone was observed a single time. In DNA form, the CDR3 reads TGTGCCAGCAGCTACGGACCTCTAGGGGCTGGGGCCAACGTCCTGACTTTC. It yields the protein CASSYGPLGAGANVLTF. The gene calls are TRBV5-4 and TRBJ2-6, with D possibly TRBD1 on 5 matching bases. This CDR3 comprises 17 residues. Between the trimmed V and J ends, which lost 3 bases and 2 bases, there was a span of 15 bases. Germline CDR1 SGHNT, CDR2 YYREEE (reference sequence).

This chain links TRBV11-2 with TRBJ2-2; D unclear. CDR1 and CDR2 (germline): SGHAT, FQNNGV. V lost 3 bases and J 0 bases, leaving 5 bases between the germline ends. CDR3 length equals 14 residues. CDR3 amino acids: CASSLSANTGELFF. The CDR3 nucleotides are TGTGCCAGCAGCTTGTCAGCGAACACCGGGGAGCTGTTTTTT.

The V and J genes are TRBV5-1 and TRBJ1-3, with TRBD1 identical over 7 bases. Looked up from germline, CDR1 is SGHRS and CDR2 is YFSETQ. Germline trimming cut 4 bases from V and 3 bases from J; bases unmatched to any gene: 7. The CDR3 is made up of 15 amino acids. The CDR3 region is CASSPNRGGGNTIYF. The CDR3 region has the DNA TGCGCCAGCAGCCCTAACAGGGGCGGTGGAAACACCATATATTTT.

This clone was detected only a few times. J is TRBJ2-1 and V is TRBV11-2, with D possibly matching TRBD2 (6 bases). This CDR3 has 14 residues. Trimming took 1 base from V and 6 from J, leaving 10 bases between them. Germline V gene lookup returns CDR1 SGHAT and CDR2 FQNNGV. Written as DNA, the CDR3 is TGTGCCAGCAGCTTAGTGCGGGATCGCAATGAGCAGTTCTTC. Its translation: CASSLVRDRNEQFF.

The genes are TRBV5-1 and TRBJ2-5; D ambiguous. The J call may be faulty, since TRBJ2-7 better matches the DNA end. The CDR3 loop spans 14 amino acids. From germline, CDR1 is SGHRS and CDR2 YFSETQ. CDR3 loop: CASSLGPENYEQYF. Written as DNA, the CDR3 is TGCGCCAGCAGCTTGGGGCCAGAGAACTACGAGCAGTACTTC.

DNA for the CDR3: TGTGCCAGCAGCTCACAAACAGGGTTTCGCCGGCAGTTCTTC. It is translated as CASSSQTGFRRQFF. The gene calls are TRBV7-2 and TRBJ2-1, with D perhaps TRBD1 (6 bases). Germline V gene lookup returns CDR1 SGHTA and CDR2 FQGNSA. The CDR3 runs 14 residues. V lost 4 bases and J 12 bases, leaving 19 bases between the germline ends. Complete variable domain (other parts from reference TRBV7-2 and TRBJ2-1): GAGVSQSPSNKVTEKGKDVELRCDPISGHTALYWYRQSLGQGLEFLIYFQGNSAPDKSGLPSDRFSAERTGGSVSTLTIQRTQQEDSAVYLCASSSQTGFRRQFFGPGTRLTVL.

This CDR3 is CASSETGEVPGELFF. The CDR3 nucleotides read TGTGCCAGCAGTGAAACAGGGGAGGTACCCGGGGAGCTGTTTTTT. The J gene is TRBJ2-2, the V gene TRBV6-4, with D perhaps matching TRBD1 (7 bases). The CDR3 totals 15 residues. With 3 bases removed from V and 6 bases from J, the gap between germline ends came to 14 bases. Germline V gives CDR1 MRHNA, CDR2 SNTAGT.

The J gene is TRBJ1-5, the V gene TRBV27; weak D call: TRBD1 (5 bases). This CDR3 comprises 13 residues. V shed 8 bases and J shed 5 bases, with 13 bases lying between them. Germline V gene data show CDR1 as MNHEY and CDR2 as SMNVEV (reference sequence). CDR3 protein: CASGPQGDQPQHF. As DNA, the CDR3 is TGTGCCAGCGGGCCCCAGGGCGATCAGCCCCAGCATTTT.

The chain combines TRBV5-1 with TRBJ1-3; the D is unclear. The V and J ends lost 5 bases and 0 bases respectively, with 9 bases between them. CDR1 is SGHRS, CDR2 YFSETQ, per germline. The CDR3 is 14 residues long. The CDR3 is CASSSGDSGNTIYF. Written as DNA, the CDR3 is TGCGCCAGCAGTTCCGGTGACTCTGGAAACACCATATATTTT.

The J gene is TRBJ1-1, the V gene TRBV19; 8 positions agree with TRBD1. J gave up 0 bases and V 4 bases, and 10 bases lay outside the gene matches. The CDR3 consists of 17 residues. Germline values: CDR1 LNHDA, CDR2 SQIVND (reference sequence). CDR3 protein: CASSKADRAAMNTEAFF. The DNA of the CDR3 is TGTGCCAGTAGTAAGGCGGACAGGGCGGCGATGAACACTGAAGCTTTCTTT.

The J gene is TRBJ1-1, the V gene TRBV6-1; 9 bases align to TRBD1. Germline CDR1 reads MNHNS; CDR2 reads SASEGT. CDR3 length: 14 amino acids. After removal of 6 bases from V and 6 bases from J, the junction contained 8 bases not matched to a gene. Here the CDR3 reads CASSKQGAGAEAFF. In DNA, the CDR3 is TGTGCCAGCAGCAAACAGGGGGCTGGGGCTGAAGCTTTCTTT.

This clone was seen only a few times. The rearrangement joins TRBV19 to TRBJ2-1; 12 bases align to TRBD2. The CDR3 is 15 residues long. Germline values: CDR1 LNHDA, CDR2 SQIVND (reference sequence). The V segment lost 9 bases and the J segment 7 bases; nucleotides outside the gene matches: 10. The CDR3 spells CASNLGLAGWNEQFF. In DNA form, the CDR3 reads TGTGCCAGCAACCTGGGACTAGCGGGTTGGAATGAGCAGTTCTTC.

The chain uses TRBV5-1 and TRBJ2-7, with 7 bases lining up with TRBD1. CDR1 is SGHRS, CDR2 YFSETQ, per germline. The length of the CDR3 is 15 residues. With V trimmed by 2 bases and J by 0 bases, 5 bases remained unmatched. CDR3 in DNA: TGCGCCAGCAGCTTCGGACAGGATAGCTCCTACGAGCAGTACTTC. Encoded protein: CASSFGQDSSYEQYF.

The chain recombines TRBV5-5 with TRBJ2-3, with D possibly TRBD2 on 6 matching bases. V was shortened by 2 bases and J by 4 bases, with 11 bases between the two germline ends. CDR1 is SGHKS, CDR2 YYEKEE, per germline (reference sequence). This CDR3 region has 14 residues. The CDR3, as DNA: TGTGCCAGCAGCTTTGTCCGGGACTCAGATACGCAGTATTTT. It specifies CASSFVRDSDTQYF.

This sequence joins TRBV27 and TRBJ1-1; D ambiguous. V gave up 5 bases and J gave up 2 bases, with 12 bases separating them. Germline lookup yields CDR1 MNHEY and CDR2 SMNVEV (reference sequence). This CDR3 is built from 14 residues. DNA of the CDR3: TGTGCCAGCAGTCGACCGGGAGTAAACACTGAAGCTTTCTTT. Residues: CASSRPGVNTEAFF.

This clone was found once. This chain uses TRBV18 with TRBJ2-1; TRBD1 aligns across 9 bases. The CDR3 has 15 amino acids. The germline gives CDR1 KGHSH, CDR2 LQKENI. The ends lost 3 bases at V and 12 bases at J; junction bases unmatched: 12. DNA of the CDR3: TGTGCCAGCTCACCCGCTTCGACACAGGGGGCTGGGCAGTTCTTC. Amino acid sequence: CASSPASTQGAGQFF.

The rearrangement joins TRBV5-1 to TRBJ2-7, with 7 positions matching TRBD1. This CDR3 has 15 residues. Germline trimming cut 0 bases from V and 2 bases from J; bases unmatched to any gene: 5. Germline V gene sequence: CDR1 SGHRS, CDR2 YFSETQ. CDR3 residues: CASSLEGTVTYEQYF. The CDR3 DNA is TGCGCCAGCAGCTTGGAAGGGACAGTCACCTACGAGCAGTACTTC.

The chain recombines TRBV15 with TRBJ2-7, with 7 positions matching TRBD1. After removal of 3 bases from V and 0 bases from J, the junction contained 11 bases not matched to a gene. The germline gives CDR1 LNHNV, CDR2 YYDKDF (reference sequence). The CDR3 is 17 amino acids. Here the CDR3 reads CATSRHRGQVYSYEQYF. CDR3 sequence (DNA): TGTGCCACCAGCAGGCACAGGGGACAAGTTTACTCCTACGAGCAGTACTTC. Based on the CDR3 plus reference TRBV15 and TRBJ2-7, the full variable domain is DAMVIQNPRYQVTQFGKPVTLSCSQTLNHNVMYWYQQKSSQAPKLLFHYYDKDFNNEADTPDNFQSRRPNTSFCFLDIRSPGLGDTAMYLCATSRHRGQVYSYEQYFGPGTRLTVT.

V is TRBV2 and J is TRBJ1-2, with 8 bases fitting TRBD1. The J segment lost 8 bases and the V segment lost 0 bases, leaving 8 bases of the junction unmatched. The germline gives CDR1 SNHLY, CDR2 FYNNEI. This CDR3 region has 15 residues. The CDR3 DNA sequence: TGTGCCAGCAGTGAAGCTGGGCAGGGGGCGCGAGGCTACACCTTC. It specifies CASSEAGQGARGYTF. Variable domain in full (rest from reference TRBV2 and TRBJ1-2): EPEVTQTPSHQVTQMGQEVILRCVPISNHLYFYWYRQILGQKVEFLVSFYNNEISEKSEIFDDQFSVERPDGSNFTLKIRSTKLEDSAMYFCASSEAGQGARGYTFGSGTRLTVV.